The entry below gives a single T cell receptor beta chain sequence along with its context. Trimming stripped 1 base from V and 0 bases from J, with 10 bases between. The CDR3 contains 15 residues. Germline loops: CDR1 SGHAT, CDR2 FQNNGV. As handled by the study authors: Cell counts per sample came from amplifying reference gene primers. Produced via immunoSEQ multiplex PCR; TCRdb's table is partial and in-frame only. V and J calls and clone size are those listed in that table; D and trimming were worked out from the DNA. Of roughly 120,000 clones in the sample, over 80% were seen once. This sample stems from a study of blood T cell repertoires in COVID-19. Across the whole study: Italy, Spain and the United States were the sources of the convalescent and acute COVID-19 samples. Sample material is recorded as cDNA or gDNA derived from T cells, B-cell-depleted T cells, or PBMCs.

Sequencing was performed on peripheral blood. J is TRBJ2-7 and V is TRBV11-2; D is perhaps TRBD2 (5 bases). The receptor was derived from a woman aged 70-85 years with acute or convalescent COVID-19. CDR3 region: CASSLARLSSYEQYF. CDR3 nucleotides: TGTGCCAGCAGCTTAGCCAGACTAAGCTCCTACGAGCAGTACTTC. Drawing the rest from reference TRBV11-2 and TRBJ2-7, the complete variable domain is EAGVAQSPRYKIIEKRQSVAFWCNPISGHATLYWYQQILGQGPKLLIQFQNNGVVDDSQLPKDRFSAERLKGVDSTLKIQPAKLEDSAVYLCASSLARLSSYEQYFGPGTRLTVT.